This section outlines one TCR beta chain sequence together with its context. Some clones are missing from TCRdb's copy, which holds only in-frame ones; the method was immunoSEQ multiplex PCR. The sample yields more than 75,000 clones, around 87% seen once. These data originate in a study of OX40 agonist ivuxolimab in advanced cancers. In germline, CDR1 is KGHSH, CDR2 LQKENI. CDR3 length: 14 amino acids. The V end was cut by 5 bases, the J end by 4 bases, with 15 bases between. The specimen was CD4+ or CD8+ T cells sorted from blood, collected in a trial of the OX40 agonist ivuxolimab. The sequence came from an adult with an advanced solid tumor such as melanoma, head and neck, liver or kidney cancer. The V call is TRBV18, the J call TRBJ2-7; D may match TRBD1 or TRBD2 (5 bases each). The CDR3 nucleotides read TGTGCCAGCTCAGACCGGGACCCGCCGTACGAGCAGTACTTC. As protein: CASSDRDPPYEQYF.